This entry features one T cell receptor beta chain sequence. The antigen is not known. The data originate from a study of cytomegalovirus exposure and HLA in healthy donors. With 60 Vbeta and 13 Jbeta primers, the PCR was carried out. Original processing notes: An analysis that came later counted 80 million or so unique TCR beta chains, around 10 million shared. The repertoire was sequenced with immunoSEQ multiplex PCR; TCRdb's copy has only in-frame clones and lacks some. That table furnishes V, J and clone size, whereas the DNA furnished D and trimming. The sample includes around 140,000 clones, around 65% of them seen just once. The CDR3 has 16 residues. Germline lookup yields CDR1 LNHDA and CDR2 SQIVND (reference sequence). The V segment lost 11 bases and the J segment 3 bases; nucleotides outside the gene matches: 16. Broader study findings: In a later analysis, HLA-associated beta chains showed higher expansion and lower generation probabilities than comparable chains.

This TCR came from a woman aged 60-70 years in good health and CMV-seronegative. The sample consisted of PBMCs. This chain uses TRBV19 with TRBJ1-5, with TRBD1 matching 7 bases. This chain's CDR3 is CAAGGDGTVINQPQHF. In nucleotides, the CDR3 is TGTGCCGCAGGGGGTGATGGGACAGTGATCAATCAGCCCCAGCATTTT.